A single sample is the source of the 32 T cell receptor beta chains below, sequenced in a study of blood T cell repertoires in COVID-19. Here immunoSEQ multiplex PCR was the method, and the copy in TCRdb shows in-frame clones only, minus some. The sample lists approximately 75,000 clones; 88% were seen once. Material: peripheral blood. Receptor source: a man aged 45-65 years with acute or convalescent COVID-19.

V usage is TRBV5-1 and J usage is TRBJ2-3; TRBD2 agrees at 8 bases. CDR1 is SGHRS and CDR2 is YFSETQ in the germline V gene. This CDR3 is built from 14 residues. With 8 bases clipped from V and 0 bases from J, the junction kept 5 bases outside the gene matches. The CDR3 loop is CASNLAGSTDTQYF. The CDR3, as DNA: TGCGCCAGTAACTTAGCGGGGAGCACAGATACGCAGTATTTT.

The genes are TRBV24-1 and TRBJ2-1; D might be TRBD2 (6 bases). The CDR3 covers 13 residues. The V and J ends lost 4 bases and 8 bases respectively, with 11 bases between them. CDR1 is KGHDR, CDR2 SFDVKD, per germline. Here the CDR3 reads CATSEQTGDEQFF. The CDR3 region has the DNA TGTGCCACCAGTGAACAGACGGGGGATGAGCAGTTCTTC.

The chain recombines TRBV10-2 with TRBJ2-3; 9 nucleotides agree with TRBD2. Germline CDR1 WSHSY, CDR2 SAAADI. The CDR3 totals 18 residues. Trimming cost V 6 bases and J 2 bases; bases outside gene matches: 15. This chain's CDR3 is CASRTRGGAPLATDTQYF. The CDR3 coding sequence is TGCGCCAGCAGGACTCGCGGGGGGGCCCCCCTCGCCACAGATACGCAGTATTTT.

V is TRBV5-4 and J is TRBJ2-2; possible D gene TRBD2, 6 bases. V was clipped by 3 bases and J by 7 bases, with 16 bases between them. This CDR3 contains 15 residues. Germline loops: CDR1 SGHNT, CDR2 YYREEE (reference sequence). In DNA, the CDR3 is TGTGCCAGCAGCTCCCGGGACTTTCCTGGCGGGGAGCTGTTTTTT. Translating gives CASSSRDFPGGELFF.

This chain uses TRBV20-1 with TRBJ1-2, with D perhaps TRBD1 (5 bases). The CDR3 sequence is 13 residues long. The V end lost 3 bases, the J end lost 0 bases, and 8 bases lay between the germline ends. Germline V lookup: CDR1 DFQATT, CDR2 SNEGSKA (reference sequence). The CDR3 sequence is CSASTGSNYGYTF. DNA of the CDR3: TGCAGTGCTAGTACAGGATCTAACTATGGCTACACCTTC.

CDR3: CASSLTGGLTEAFF. CDR3 nucleotide sequence: TGTGCCAGTAGTCTGACAGGGGGGCTCACTGAAGCTTTCTTT. The J gene is TRBJ1-1, the V gene TRBV19, with TRBD1 matching over 9 bases. CDR3 size: 14 residues. The V gene's germline CDR1 is LNHDA and CDR2 SQIVND (reference sequence). V shed 5 bases and J 4 bases; nucleotides not matched to a gene: 5.

The gene calls are TRBV19 and TRBJ1-6, with D uncertain. V was shortened by 3 bases and J by 3 bases, with 6 bases between the two germline ends. The germline CDR1 and CDR2 sequences are LNHDA and SQIVND (reference sequence). The CDR3 loop spans 14 amino acids. The CDR3: CASSIQVYNSPLHF. CDR3 DNA sequence: TGTGCCAGTAGTATCCAGGTCTATAATTCACCCCTCCACTTT.

The chain links TRBV19 to TRBJ2-7; 7 nucleotides match TRBD1. The CDR3 is 11 amino acids. With V trimmed by 4 bases and J by 7 bases, 1 base remained unmatched. Germline V gives CDR1 LNHDA, CDR2 SQIVND (reference sequence). The CDR3 protein is CASSTGGEQYF. The CDR3 nucleotides are TGTGCCAGTAGTACAGGGGGAGAGCAGTACTTC.

The V and J genes are TRBV27 and TRBJ1-1, with TRBD1 matching 8 bases. CDR3 length equals 14 residues. The junction had 7 bases not matched to a gene; V was cut back by 5 bases and J by 5 bases. Germline CDR1 and CDR2: MNHEY and SMNVEV (reference sequence). The CDR3 protein is CASSATGAGTEAFF. The CDR3 bases are TGTGCCAGCAGTGCGACAGGGGCTGGGACTGAAGCTTTCTTT.

V gene TRBV20-1 combines with J gene TRBJ2-4; D might be TRBD1 (5 bases). Trimming stripped 5 bases from V and 6 bases from J, with 8 bases between. The CDR3 contains 11 residues. From germline, CDR1 is DFQATT and CDR2 SNEGSKA (reference sequence). The CDR3 loop reads CSAHRTNIQYF. CDR3 DNA: TGCAGTGCTCACAGGACAAACATTCAGTACTTC.

This clone was seen only a few times. This chain links TRBV7-3 with TRBJ1-3; the D gene is possibly TRBD1 (5 bases). The V end lost 6 bases, the J end lost 2 bases, and 8 bases lay between the germline ends. Germline V gives CDR1 SGHTA, CDR2 FQGTGA. The CDR3 totals 13 residues. CDR3 residues: CASSSGTGNTIYF. CDR3 in DNA: TGTGCCAGCAGTTCAGGGACTGGAAACACCATATATTTT. Filled out from reference TRBV7-3 and TRBJ1-3, the complete variable domain reads GAGVSQTPSNKVTEKGKYVELRCDPISGHTALYWYRQSLGQGPEFLIYFQGTGAADDSGLPNDRFFAVRPEGSVSTLKIQRTERGDSAVYLCASSSGTGNTIYFGEGSWLTVV.

This clone was picked up one time. The V and J genes are TRBV5-1 and TRBJ2-2, with TRBD1 as a possible D gene (6 bases). The V gene's germline CDR1 is SGHRS and CDR2 YFSETQ. The length of the CDR3 is 14 residues. The germline V and J ends were trimmed by 0 bases and 5 bases, with 8 bases remaining between them. CDR3 nucleotides: TGCGCCAGCAGCTTGGACAGGGTGACCGGGGAGCTGTTTTTT. This translates into CASSLDRVTGELFF.

The CDR3 region is CATSTLVGLDGYTF. The CDR3 DNA is TGTGCCACCAGCACCCTCGTTGGACTTGATGGCTACACCTTC. The J gene is TRBJ1-2, the V gene TRBV15; D gene ambiguous. Germline values: CDR1 LNHNV, CDR2 YYDKDF (reference sequence). V was pared by 4 bases and J by 6 bases, with 15 bases between. The CDR3 extends over 14 amino acids.

This clone was found a few times. The chain employs TRBV19 and TRBJ1-6, with 7 bases fitting TRBD1. CDR1 and CDR2 from the germline V gene are LNHDA and SQIVND (reference sequence). CDR3 length: 15 residues. After removal of 9 bases from V and 10 bases from J, the junction contained 15 bases not matched to a gene. The CDR3 sequence is CASNRQGRGESPLHF. In DNA form, the CDR3 reads TGTGCCAGCAATAGACAGGGAAGAGGGGAATCACCCCTCCACTTT.

This chain joins TRBV18 and TRBJ2-1; 8 bases agree with TRBD2. V shed 2 bases, J shed 4 bases, and the junction held 4 bases outside the gene matches. In germline, CDR1 is KGHSH, CDR2 LQKENI. This CDR3 has 15 amino acids. CDR3 region: CASSPVAGGYNEQFF. The CDR3 DNA follows: TGTGCCAGCTCACCAGTGGCGGGGGGATACAATGAGCAGTTCTTC.

The chain has TRBV10-1 and TRBJ2-5; 7 nucleotides agree with TRBD1. Germline V gene sequence: CDR1 WNHNN, CDR2 SYGVQD (reference sequence). This CDR3 region has 14 residues. V lost 4 bases, J lost 5 bases, and 7 bases stayed unmatched. The CDR3 DNA follows: TGCGCCAGCAGTGCCCAGGGGGTCGAGGAGACCCAGTACTTC. Translation: CASSAQGVEETQYF.

The chain couples TRBV5-1 to TRBJ2-7, with TRBD1 as a possible D gene (6 bases). The CDR3 totals 14 residues. Per germline, CDR1 SGHRS and CDR2 YFSETQ. V lost 7 bases, J lost 5 bases, and 19 bases lay in between. The CDR3 loop reads CASHNRDTNHEQYF. The CDR3 coding sequence is TGCGCCAGCCATAACCGGGACACCAACCACGAGCAGTACTTC.

The chain carries TRBV6-5 and TRBJ1-2; 9 bases are a match to TRBD1. The CDR3 runs to 15 residues. The germline CDR1 and CDR2 sequences are MNHEY and SVGAGI. V lost 6 bases, J lost 4 bases, and 9 bases stayed unmatched. CDR3 sequence reads: CASRGTGSATYGYTF. The CDR3, as DNA: TGTGCCAGCAGGGGGACAGGGAGTGCTACCTATGGCTACACCTTC.

V and J are TRBV6-5 and TRBJ2-5, with D unclear. Germline CDR1 is MNHEY and CDR2 is SVGAGI. The CDR3 runs 11 residues. The ends were cut back, 8 bases at V and 5 bases at J, with 9 bases in the middle. CDR3 sequence reads: CASVGSETQYF. The CDR3 DNA reads TGTGCCAGCGTGGGTAGCGAGACCCAGTACTTC.

This sequence joins TRBV11-1 and TRBJ2-7, with D hard to call. V was cut by 0 bases and J by 3 bases, with 6 bases left in between. Germline V gene data show CDR1 as SGHAT and CDR2 as FQDESV (reference sequence). The CDR3 is 13 amino acids. CDR3 region: CASSLAAGYEQYF. CDR3 DNA: TGTGCCAGCAGCTTAGCGGCAGGCTACGAGCAGTACTTC.

This chain links TRBV4-1 with TRBJ1-5; weak D call: TRBD1 (5 bases). V was clipped by 0 bases and J by 2 bases, with 11 bases between them. Germline V gene lookup returns CDR1 MGHRA and CDR2 YSYEKL. This CDR3 region has 16 residues. The CDR3: CASSQDYGGGNQPQHF. The CDR3 coding sequence is TGCGCCAGCAGCCAAGATTACGGGGGTGGCAATCAGCCCCAGCATTTT.

V and J are TRBV18 and TRBJ2-2; 9 positions match TRBD1. J was trimmed by 2 bases and V by 3 bases; bases with no gene match: 10. The CDR3 extends over 18 amino acids. The germline V gene encodes CDR1 KGHSH and CDR2 LQKENI. The CDR3 protein is CASSPVSAGQGNTGELFF. CDR3 DNA sequence: TGTGCCAGCTCACCGGTTTCCGCGGGACAGGGCAACACCGGGGAGCTGTTTTTT.

The genes are TRBV18 and TRBJ1-2, with 7 bases that match TRBD1. The CDR3 spans 14 residues. V shed 6 bases and J 2 bases; nucleotides not matched to a gene: 6. Germline V lookup: CDR1 KGHSH, CDR2 LQKENI. CDR3 sequence reads: CASSQKQGNYGYTF. CDR3 sequence (DNA): TGTGCCAGCTCCCAGAAACAGGGGAACTATGGCTACACCTTC.

The J gene is TRBJ2-2, the V gene TRBV18; 10 bases line up with TRBD1. CDR1 KGHSH and CDR2 LQKENI come from the germline V gene. The CDR3 consists of 15 residues. V was clipped by 6 bases and J by 5 bases; unmatched bases: 6. CDR3 sequence: CASSPGTGATGELFF. In nucleotides, the CDR3 is TGTGCCAGCTCCCCCGGGACAGGGGCGACCGGGGAGCTGTTTTTT. Together with reference TRBV18 and TRBJ2-2, the CDR3 gives the full variable domain: NAGVMQNPRHLVRRRGQEARLRCSPMKGHSHVYWYRQLPEEGLKFMVYLQKENIIDESGMPKERFSAEFPKEGPSILRIQQVVRGDSAAYFCASSPGTGATGELFFGEGSRLTVL.

The rearrangement uses TRBV5-4 and TRBJ1-1; possible D gene TRBD1, 6 bases. In germline, CDR1 is SGHNT, CDR2 YYREEE (reference sequence). Trimming removed 4 bases at V and 2 bases at J, with 9 bases between. The CDR3 loop spans 13 amino acids. CDR3 sequence: CASSRGANTEAFF. The CDR3 DNA reads TGTGCCAGCAGCCGGGGGGCTAACACTGAAGCTTTCTTT.

This clone turned up a few times. The V and J genes are TRBV11-1 and TRBJ1-1; TRBD1 aligns across 7 bases. Germline V gives CDR1 SGHAT, CDR2 FQDESV (reference sequence). The CDR3 sequence is 13 residues long. Trimming removed 5 bases from V and 1 base from J; junction bases left unmatched: 1. The CDR3 nucleotides read TGTGCCAGCAGCAGACAGGGGAACACTGAAGCTTTCTTT. Translating it yields CASSRQGNTEAFF.

This chain connects TRBV7-9 to TRBJ1-5, with a weak D call TRBD1 (6 bases). V shed 5 bases and J shed 4 bases, with 15 bases lying between them. CDR1 and CDR2 from the germline V gene are SEHNR and FQNEAQ (reference sequence). This CDR3 contains 15 residues. Written as DNA, the CDR3 is TGTGCCAGCAGCCTAGGGGGACAAATAAATCAGCCCCAGCATTTT. It specifies CASSLGGQINQPQHF.

This clone has only one observation. The V gene is TRBV5-4, the J gene TRBJ1-2, with 7 bases matching TRBD1. Germline assignment: CDR1 SGHNT and CDR2 YYREEE (reference sequence). The CDR3 contains 13 residues. V lost 4 bases and J lost 5; bases outside the gene matches: 5. CDR3 loop: CASSQDRNYGYTF. The CDR3 DNA sequence: TGTGCCAGCAGCCAGGACAGGAATTATGGCTACACCTTC.

The chain joins TRBV9 to TRBJ2-4; TRBD2 is a possible D gene (5 bases). V was shortened by 0 bases and J by 1 base, with 8 bases between the two germline ends. This CDR3 has 15 residues. Germline V CDR1 and CDR2: SGDLS, YYNGEE. This chain's CDR3 is CASSVATGAKNIQYF. CDR3 bases: TGTGCCAGCAGCGTAGCTACGGGGGCCAAAAACATTCAGTACTTC.

The rearrangement joins TRBV10-3 to TRBJ1-1, with D tentatively TRBD1 (6 bases). CDR1 ENHRY and CDR2 SYGVKD come from the germline V gene. This CDR3 is 14 amino acids long. The ends were cut back, 5 bases at V and 4 bases at J, with 14 bases in the middle. The CDR3 is CAISTGLGSTEAFF. DNA for the CDR3: TGTGCCATCAGTACAGGGTTGGGTAGCACTGAAGCTTTCTTT.

The V and J genes are TRBV5-1 and TRBJ1-5; TRBD1 aligns across 8 bases. Germline trimming cut 4 bases from V and 2 bases from J; bases unmatched to any gene: 5. Germline lookup yields CDR1 SGHRS and CDR2 YFSETQ. CDR3 length: 15 amino acids. The CDR3 DNA follows: TGCGCCAGCAGCAGTGGGACAGGAGGCAATCAGCCCCAGCATTTT. Its protein product is CASSSGTGGNQPQHF. Variable domain in full (rest from reference TRBV5-1 and TRBJ1-5): KAGVTQTPRYLIKTRGQQVTLSCSPISGHRSVSWYQQTPGQGLQFLFEYFSETQRNKGNFPGRFSGRQFSNSRSEMNVSTLELGDSALYLCASSSGTGGNQPQHFGDGTRLSIL.

The chain uses TRBV5-6 and TRBJ2-5, with D perhaps TRBD2 (5 bases). Per germline, CDR1 SGHDT and CDR2 YYEEEE. V shed 3 bases and J shed 9 bases, with 12 bases lying between them. This CDR3 has 12 amino acids. The CDR3: CASSSGSAAQYF. CDR3 sequence (DNA): TGTGCCAGCAGCTCGGGGAGCGCGGCCCAGTACTTC.